This T cell receptor beta chain was sequenced for a study of T cells in Graves' hyperthyroidism and ophthalmopathy. This clonotype was seen ten or more times. The antigen is not known. The source material, RNA transcripts, was used to amplify TCR beta CDR3 regions. RT-PCR in the first round (using the HTBI primer set) targeted the TCR CDR3. TCRdb called the multiplex PCR reads again in MiXCR, with one record for every CDR3 protein. The profile shows fewer than 650,000 distinct CDR3 sequences, about 15% of them singletons. General observations from the study: Most thyroid-expanded clonotypes above 0.001 were also found in blood. Separation of ophthalmopathy from stable hyperthyroidism was achieved by a 13 V-J model.

The germline V gene has CDR1 LGHDT and CDR2 YNNKEL (reference sequence). V was shortened by 7 bases and J by 1 base, with 8 bases between the two germline ends. The length of the CDR3 is 13 residues. Lactation, pregnancy, other autoimmune disease or uncontrolled infection excluded patients. Orbital computed tomography, thyroid ultrasound, serum thyroxine and TRAb, and clinical symptoms together informed the diagnoses. Source material: blood. This rearrangement joins TRBV3-1 to TRBJ1-3, with no clear D. The sequence derives from a woman aged 25 to 45 with Graves' hyperthyroidism that later progressed to Graves' ophthalmopathy. This CDR3 is CASKAASGNTIYF. The CDR3 DNA follows: TGTGCCAGCAAGGCAGCTTCTGGAAACACCATATATTTT.